One sample yielded the 27 T cell receptor beta chains listed below, sequenced in a study of regulatory T cells in long-lasting Graves disease. Indicated time point: newly diagnosed GD, antithyroid drugs for less than 3 months. The TCR library used RNA extracted from PBMCs. Building of the TCR beta libraries involved iRepertoire HTBI primers and Arm-PCR of CDR3 regions. One entry per CDR3 protein results from TCRdb running MiXCR on the multiplex PCR reads. The repertoire has about 620,000 distinct CDR3 sequences, roughly 15% of them found once; the top ten carry about 17%. This sample was shared with a second study, whose subject was T cells in Graves' hyperthyroidism and ophthalmopathy.

The source material was peripheral blood mononuclear cells (PBMCs), sampled at new diagnosis, from a patient treated with antithyroid drugs. The receptor source for this set is a woman in her thirties with Graves disease.

This clonotype has a count of ten or more. The chain combines TRBV20-1 with TRBJ1-1; D remains unclear. There are 12 residues in the CDR3. Trimming stripped 3 bases from V and 5 bases from J, with 10 bases between. Per the germline V gene, CDR1 is DFQATT and CDR2 is SNEGSKA (reference sequence). CDR3 sequence: CSASPVVTEAFF. The CDR3 DNA sequence: TGCAGTGCTAGTCCCGTGGTGACTGAAGCTTTCTTT.

This clonotype was seen just once. The V call is TRBV20-1, the J call TRBJ1-3; the D is unclear. The CDR3 has 12 residues. Germline V CDR1 and CDR2: DFQATT, SNEGSKA (reference sequence). Trimming removed 2 bases from V and 4 bases from J, with 6 bases in between. The chain's CDR3 is CSARNGGNTIYF. CDR3 bases: TGCAGTGCTAGAAATGGGGGAAACACCATATATTTT.

This clonotype was seen repeatedly, ten times or more. The DNA of the CDR3 is TGTGCCAGCAGCCTGGGACAGACTACTGATGGCTACACCTTC. This sequence encodes CASSLGQTTDGYTF. This sequence joins TRBV7-8 and TRBJ1-2; 7 bases agree with TRBD1. Trimming at V came to 5 bases and at J to 6 bases, leaving 9 bases not matched to a gene. The germline CDR1 and CDR2 sequences are SGHVS and FQNEAQ. The CDR3 is 14 residues long. Supplemented by reference TRBV7-8 and TRBJ1-2, the full variable domain reads GAGVSQSPRYKVAKRGQDVALRCDPISGHVSLFWYQQALGQGPEFLTYFQNEAQLDKSGLPSDRFFAERPEGSVSTLKIQRTQQEDSAVYLCASSLGQTTDGYTFGSGTRLTVV.

This clonotype was recorded at least ten times. This chain links TRBV3-1 with TRBJ1-2, with 7 bases aligning to TRBD1. CDR1 is LGHDT, CDR2 YNNKEL, per germline (reference sequence). The V gene end was trimmed by 4 bases and the J gene end by 8 bases; junction bases not matched to a gene: 7. The CDR3 has 13 residues. Here the CDR3 DNA reads TGTGCCAGCAGCCCACGACAGGGCGCGGGCTACACCTTC. Translated, it gives CASSPRQGAGYTF.

This clonotype was observed at least ten times. The chain uses TRBV24-1 and TRBJ2-1; 10 bases align to TRBD2. Germline V gene lookup returns CDR1 KGHDR and CDR2 SFDVKD. The CDR3 sequence is 17 residues long. The junction had 6 bases not matched to a gene; V was cut back by 4 bases and J by 1 base. The CDR3 here is CATSDSLLAGSYNEQFF. CDR3 DNA sequence: TGTGCCACCAGTGACTCCCTACTAGCGGGATCCTACAATGAGCAGTTCTTC.

This sequence joins TRBV6-2 or TRBV6-3 and TRBJ2-7, with 7 bases matching TRBD1. CDR3 size: 15 residues. V was pared by 5 bases and J by 0 bases, with 7 bases of the junction left unmatched. The germline gives CDR1 MNHEY, CDR2 SVGEGT. In nucleotides, the CDR3 is TGTGCCAGCAGTGAACACAGGGGCAACTCCTACGAGCAGTACTTC. Protein sequence: CASSEHRGNSYEQYF.

This clonotype has at least ten counts. The chain employs TRBV11-2 and TRBJ2-3, with unresolved D. V was shortened by 1 base and J by 0 bases, with 5 bases between the two germline ends. The germline gives CDR1 SGHAT, CDR2 FQNNGV. This CDR3 region has 14 residues. CDR3 coding DNA: TGTGCCAGCAGCTTAGGCCCTAGCACAGATACGCAGTATTTT. Translated: CASSLGPSTDTQYF. Supplemented by reference TRBV11-2 and TRBJ2-3, the full variable domain reads EAGVAQSPRYKIIEKRQSVAFWCNPISGHATLYWYQQILGQGPKLLIQFQNNGVVDDSQLPKDRFSAERLKGVDSTLKIQPAKLEDSAVYLCASSLGPSTDTQYFGPGTRLTVL.

This clonotype was observed many times. The V gene is TRBV20-1, the J gene TRBJ1-5; 7 nucleotides agree with TRBD1. With 0 bases clipped from V and 4 bases from J, the junction kept 9 bases outside the gene matches. Looked up from germline, CDR1 is DFQATT and CDR2 is SNEGSKA (reference sequence). This CDR3 is 16 amino acids long. The chain's CDR3 is CSAREQTGLPNQPQHF. The CDR3 coding sequence is TGCAGTGCTAGAGAGCAGACAGGGCTTCCTAATCAGCCCCAGCATTTT.

In this sample, this clonotype turned up a few times. This CDR3 is CASSRDRGQYEQYF. CDR3 DNA: TGTGCCAGCAGCCGGGACAGGGGGCAGTACGAGCAGTACTTC. The rearrangement uses TRBV7-6 and TRBJ2-7; 12 nucleotides agree with TRBD1. This CDR3 spans 14 amino acids. Trimming cost V 5 bases and J 4 bases; bases outside gene matches: 3. Looked up from germline, CDR1 is SGHVS and CDR2 is FNYEAQ.

The table lists this clonotype with many counts. The rearrangement uses TRBV7-9 and TRBJ2-7; D tentatively fits TRBD1 or TRBD2 (5 bases each). The V gene lost 5 bases and the J gene lost 7 bases, with 15 bases spanning the gap. Germline lookup yields CDR1 SEHNR and CDR2 FQNEAQ (reference sequence). There are 13 residues in the CDR3. CDR3 protein: CASSLEGLSEQYF. The CDR3 bases are TGTGCCAGCAGCCTTGAGGGGCTGAGTGAGCAGTACTTC.

In this sample, this clonotype turned up many times. V gene TRBV11-2 combines with J gene TRBJ2-1; D not certain. This CDR3 has 16 residues. V dropped 1 base and J dropped 3 bases, with 13 bases sitting between them. CDR1 and CDR2 (germline): SGHAT, FQNNGV. In DNA, the CDR3 is TGTGCCAGCAGCTTAGTCAGGCAACTGTACTACAATGAGCAGTTCTTC. It codes for CASSLVRQLYYNEQFF.

This clonotype was found once. The chain is built from TRBV20-1 and TRBJ2-1, with D perhaps matching TRBD1 or TRBD2 (5 bases each). CDR3 size: 12 residues. Trimming removed 6 bases from V and 15 bases from J, with 21 bases in between. Germline V CDR1 and CDR2: DFQATT, SNEGSKA (reference sequence). CDR3 residues: CSARTGTSGGFF. CDR3 DNA sequence: TGCAGTGCCCGTACTGGGACCTCCGGAGGGTTCTTC.

The rearrangement joins TRBV7-3 to TRBJ1-2, with 8 bases identical to TRBD1. CDR1 is SGHTA, CDR2 FQGTGA, per germline. V trimming: 5 bases; J trimming: 8 bases; junction bases outside the gene matches: 10. CDR3 size: 14 residues. CDR3 in DNA: TGTGCCAGCAGCCCCCAGGGGGCTCCGGGGGGCTACACCTTC. This translates into CASSPQGAPGGYTF.

This clonotype was picked up many times. J is TRBJ2-7 and V is TRBV19; possible D gene TRBD2, 6 bases. The germline V gene encodes CDR1 LNHDA and CDR2 SQIVND (reference sequence). V was cut by 5 bases and J by 5 bases, with 19 bases left in between. This CDR3 region has 15 residues. The DNA of the CDR3 is TGTGCCAGTAGTGCCTCCGGGACTGGAAAGAACGAGCAGTACTTC. Its protein product is CASSASGTGKNEQYF.

This clonotype turned up a few times. V and J are TRBV7-3 and TRBJ2-2; no definite D call. The CDR3 totals 14 residues. V lost 4 bases to trimming and J lost 3 bases, with 9 bases between them. Per germline, CDR1 SGHTA and CDR2 FQGTGA. CDR3: CASSSLTYTGELFF. CDR3 DNA sequence: TGTGCCAGCAGCTCCCTGACCTACACCGGGGAGCTGTTTTTT. The full variable domain, its missing parts supplied by reference TRBV7-3 and TRBJ2-2, is GAGVSQTPSNKVTEKGKYVELRCDPISGHTALYWYRQSLGQGPEFLIYFQGTGAADDSGLPNDRFFAVRPEGSVSTLKIQRTERGDSAVYLCASSSLTYTGELFFGEGSRLTVL.

This clonotype was observed at least ten times. The gene calls are TRBV11-2 and TRBJ2-7; 14 nucleotides line up with TRBD2. The CDR3 covers 15 residues. Germline V gene sequence: CDR1 SGHAT, CDR2 FQNNGV. Trimming cost V 3 bases and J 4 bases; bases outside gene matches: 2. The CDR3 sequence is CASSFGTSGGYEQYF. CDR3 in DNA: TGTGCCAGCAGCTTCGGGACTAGCGGGGGTTACGAGCAGTACTTC.

The rearrangement links TRBV18 to TRBJ1-6, with TRBD1 identical over 10 bases. There are 15 residues in the CDR3. Germline CDR1 is KGHSH and CDR2 is LQKENI. V shed 6 bases, J shed 7 bases, and the junction held 6 bases outside the gene matches. CDR3 residues: CASSRDRGRNSPLHF. The CDR3 DNA reads TGTGCCAGCTCGCGCGACAGGGGGCGAAATTCACCCCTCCACTTT.

This clonotype has a count of ten or more. The CDR3 DNA reads TGTGCCAGCAGCTCCGCGGGAGGGCCTGAGACCCAGTACTTC. Residues: CASSSAGGPETQYF. The J gene is TRBJ2-5, the V gene TRBV7-9, with 9 bases matching TRBD2. V lost 4 bases and J lost 5; bases outside the gene matches: 5. The length of the CDR3 is 14 residues. Germline lookup yields CDR1 SEHNR and CDR2 FQNEAQ (reference sequence). Drawing the rest from reference TRBV7-9 and TRBJ2-5, the complete variable domain is DTGVSQNPRHKITKRGQNVTFRCDPISEHNRLYWYRQTLGQGPEFLTYFQNEAQLEKSRLLSDRFSAERPKGSFSTLEIQRTEQGDSAMYLCASSSAGGPETQYFGPGTRLLVL.

The V and J genes are TRBV11-2 and TRBJ2-3; 8 bases fit TRBD1. Trimming took 5 bases from V and 4 from J; bases not matched to a gene: 11. The CDR3 has 16 amino acids. Germline lookup yields CDR1 SGHAT and CDR2 FQNNGV. The CDR3 is CASSARTGSLPDTQYF. The CDR3, as DNA: TGTGCCAGCAGCGCCCGGACAGGGAGTTTACCAGATACGCAGTATTTT. Full variable domain (missing parts from reference TRBV11-2 and TRBJ2-3): EAGVAQSPRYKIIEKRQSVAFWCNPISGHATLYWYQQILGQGPKLLIQFQNNGVVDDSQLPKDRFSAERLKGVDSTLKIQPAKLEDSAVYLCASSARTGSLPDTQYFGPGTRLTVL.

About this clonotype: The likely explanation is a read error, given a far larger clone one base away. The chain employs TRBV6-5 and TRBJ1-1; D remains unclear. Looked up from germline, CDR1 is MNHEY and CDR2 is SVGAGI. This CDR3 region has 14 residues. The CDR3 DNA sequence: TGTGTCAGCAGTTACTCGTTGGGCATCACTGAAGCTTTCTTT. It is translated as CVSSYSLGITEAFF.

The chain employs TRBV20-1 and TRBJ2-7; 8 bases agree with TRBD1. The CDR3 extends over 16 amino acids. With V trimmed by 0 bases and J by 3 bases, 10 bases remained unmatched. Germline loops: CDR1 DFQATT, CDR2 SNEGSKA (reference sequence). This chain's CDR3 is CSARDQNAGGYYEQYF. The DNA of the CDR3 is TGCAGTGCTAGAGATCAGAATGCAGGGGGCTACTACGAGCAGTACTTC.

The table lists this clonotype with a few counts. The chain recombines TRBV19 with TRBJ1-2; D might be TRBD1 (5 bases). The CDR3 totals 17 residues. Trimming pared 1 base from V and 3 bases from J, leaving 18 bases between. From germline, CDR1 is LNHDA and CDR2 SQIVND (reference sequence). This chain's CDR3 is CASSIVLVRGIDYGYTF. The CDR3 coding sequence is TGTGCCAGTAGTATAGTCTTAGTGAGGGGCATCGACTATGGCTACACCTTC.

This clonotype was found many times. This sequence joins TRBV5-1 and TRBJ1-4, with D hard to call. Trimming removed 7 bases from V and 7 bases from J, with 14 bases in between. Looked up from germline, CDR1 is SGHRS and CDR2 is YFSETQ. The CDR3 totals 13 residues. CDR3 bases: TGCGCCAGCCATGAAGAGGGTATTGAAAAACTGTTTTTT. Its translation is CASHEEGIEKLFF.

This rearrangement joins TRBV29-1 to TRBJ1-3, with D uncertain. Trimming shortened V by 3 bases and J by 5 bases, and 14 bases separated the two germline ends. The CDR3 loop spans 14 amino acids. Germline-derived CDR1 and CDR2 are SQVTM and ANQGSEA. The CDR3 reads CSVERAEERNTIYF. CDR3 DNA: TGCAGCGTTGAGAGGGCGGAGGAGAGAAACACCATATATTTT.

CDR3 region: CASSLQAEYEQYF. DNA for the CDR3: TGCGCCAGCAGCTTGCAAGCGGAGTACGAGCAGTACTTC. The rearrangement links TRBV5-1 to TRBJ2-7; D possibly corresponds to TRBD2 (5 bases). V was trimmed by 1 base and J by 4 bases, leaving 9 bases between them. From germline, CDR1 is SGHRS and CDR2 YFSETQ. The length of the CDR3 is 13 residues.

Ten or more counts support this clonotype. This sequence joins TRBV27 and TRBJ1-1; D gene ambiguous. There are 13 residues in the CDR3. Trimming took 6 bases from V and 0 from J, leaving 8 bases between them. Germline V gene data show CDR1 as MNHEY and CDR2 as SMNVEV (reference sequence). CDR3 residues: CASSLYLNTEAFF. In DNA form, the CDR3 reads TGTGCCAGCAGCTTGTACCTGAACACTGAAGCTTTCTTT.

The chain joins TRBV5-6 to TRBJ2-1; 10 bases fit TRBD2. The CDR3 sequence is 17 residues long. V lost 4 bases, J lost 7 bases, and 14 bases stayed unmatched. The germline CDR1 and CDR2 sequences are SGHDT and YYEEEE. This CDR3 reads CASSNLAGAFSGNEQFF. CDR3 nucleotide sequence: TGTGCCAGCAGCAATCTAGCGGGAGCCTTTTCGGGAAATGAGCAGTTCTTC.